This T cell receptor (beta chain) was observed in a study of cytomegalovirus exposure and HLA in healthy donors. Regarding the study as a whole: TCR beta sequences reportedly predicted the HLA-A and HLA-B alleles of most subjects accurately.

With regard to this clone: Its antigen is as yet unknown.

After removal of 6 bases from V and 0 bases from J, the junction contained 14 bases not matched to a gene. This CDR3 is 18 amino acids long. CDR1 is LNHDA, CDR2 SQIVND, per germline (reference sequence). Amplification used 60 Vbeta primers and 13 Jbeta primers. Sequenced by immunoSEQ multiplex PCR; TCRdb stores in-frame clones only, minus some. The sample holds around 220,000 clones, around 80% seen once. This chain joins TRBV19 and TRBJ1-5; 7 nucleotides agree with TRBD1. The origin of this receptor is a man aged 40-55 years in good health and CMV-seronegative. The specimen was PBMCs. CDR3 amino acids: CASRLGQAGALSNQPQHF. DNA for the CDR3: TGTGCCAGTAGACTCGGACAGGCAGGGGCCCTTAGCAATCAGCCCCAGCATTTT.